A single sample gave rise to the 12 T cell receptor beta chains below, sequenced in a study of blood T cells in healthy people across ages. Primers used in a second PCR of roughly 7 to 12 cycles were a sample-barcoded 5' primer and a J-beta primer mix. TCRdb itself ran the 5' RACE reads through MiXCR, one entry per CDR3 protein. The sample consists of 1.5 million or so distinct CDR3 sequences, 35% to 45% of them appearing once. Sequenced: blood. The receptors shown here come from a woman younger than 30 in good health.

The rearrangement links TRBV5-8 to TRBJ2-1, with 7 bases identical to TRBD2. Trimming cost V 4 bases and J 3 bases; bases outside gene matches: 10. Germline CDR1 reads SGHTS; CDR2 reads YDEGEE. The CDR3 runs 16 residues. CDR3 DNA sequence: TGTGCCAGCAGCCTTGGTGCGACTAGCAGCTACAATGAGCAGTTCTTC. This encodes CASSLGATSSYNEQFF.

The chain couples TRBV7-2 to TRBJ2-2; TRBD1 is a possible D gene (6 bases). From germline, CDR1 is SGHTA and CDR2 FQGNSA. The V end lost 5 bases, the J end lost 7 bases, and 11 bases lay between the germline ends. This CDR3 has 13 amino acids. For the CDR3, the DNA is TGTGCCAGCAGCCTCAACAGGGACGGGGAGCTGTTTTTT. Residues: CASSLNRDGELFF.

This chain uses TRBV4-1 with TRBJ1-2, with D perhaps matching TRBD1 (5 bases). Germline V gene sequence: CDR1 MGHRA, CDR2 YSYEKL. The germline V and J ends were trimmed by 1 base and 7 bases, with 22 bases remaining between them. This CDR3 comprises 17 residues. CDR3 sequence (DNA): TGCGCCAGCAGCCAAGGACGTGCCAGAACCCGAAGGGGTGGCTACACCTTC. Translated: CASSQGRARTRRGGYTF.

This clonotype showed up just a few times. The chain carries TRBV29-1 and TRBJ2-1; D is possibly TRBD1 (5 bases). The CDR3 is 12 amino acids. CDR1 and CDR2 (germline): SQVTM, ANQGSEA. The germline V and J ends were trimmed by 7 bases and 2 bases, with 9 bases remaining between them. The CDR3 DNA sequence: TGCAGCGCCGGACAACCCTACAATGAGCAGTTCTTC. Translating gives CSAGQPYNEQFF.

The rearrangement joins TRBV5-1 to TRBJ2-5, with 10 positions matching TRBD1. The CDR3 has 17 residues. The V gene end was trimmed by 2 bases and the J gene end by 11 bases; junction bases not matched to a gene: 18. Germline-derived CDR1 and CDR2 are SGHRS and YFSETQ. The CDR3 loop reads CASSFKSRGQGISEQYF. DNA for the CDR3: TGCGCCAGCAGCTTCAAGTCTAGGGGACAGGGGATTTCGGAGCAGTACTTC.

The V gene is TRBV24-1, the J gene TRBJ2-1, with 9 bases that match TRBD1. The CDR3 contains 14 residues. CDR1 and CDR2 from the germline V gene are KGHDR and SFDVKD. The ends lost 4 bases at V and 4 bases at J; junction bases unmatched: 1. The CDR3 here is CATSDGTGYNEQFF. In nucleotides, the CDR3 is TGTGCCACCAGTGACGGGACAGGGTACAATGAGCAGTTCTTC.

V usage is TRBV30 and J usage is TRBJ1-1; D might be TRBD1 (6 bases). Trimming shortened V by 7 bases and J by 13 bases, and 28 bases separated the two germline ends. This CDR3 is 14 amino acids long. CDR1 GTSNPN and CDR2 SVGIG come from the germline V gene (reference sequence). In nucleotides, the CDR3 is TGTGCCTCGAACTCCCCACAGGGAGAATGGGGTAGTTTCTTT. Translation gives CASNSPQGEWGSFF. The full variable domain, in which reference TRBV30 and TRBJ1-1 provide the parts outside the CDR3, is SQTIHQWPATLVQPVGSPLSLECTVEGTSNPNLYWYRQAAGRGLQLLFYSVGIGQISSEVPQNLSASRPQDRQFILSSKKLLLSDSGFYLCASNSPQGEWGSFFGQGTRLTVV.

The genes are TRBV20-1 and TRBJ2-2; no firm D call. Germline assignment: CDR1 DFQATT and CDR2 SNEGSKA (reference sequence). This CDR3 region has 15 residues. Between the trimmed V and J ends, which lost 6 bases and 1 base, there was a span of 15 bases. CDR3 sequence (DNA): TGCAGTGCGGGATCATACAGCTTGAACACCGGGGAGCTGTTTTTT. Its translation is CSAGSYSLNTGELFF.

This clonotype was detected a few times. This sequence joins TRBV7-9 and TRBJ2-7; TRBD2 aligns across 10 bases. The CDR3 totals 16 residues. Per germline, CDR1 SEHNR and CDR2 FQNEAQ (reference sequence). After removal of 5 bases from V and 0 bases from J, the junction contained 7 bases not matched to a gene. CDR3 in DNA: TGTGCCAGCAGCACAAGTCTAGCGGGAGTCTCCTACGAGCAGTACTTC. Protein sequence: CASSTSLAGVSYEQYF. Full variable domain (missing parts from reference TRBV7-9 and TRBJ2-7): DTGVSQNPRHKITKRGQNVTFRCDPISEHNRLYWYRQTLGQGPEFLTYFQNEAQLEKSRLLSDRFSAERPKGSFSTLEIQRTEQGDSAMYLCASSTSLAGVSYEQYFGPGTRLTVT.

The chain combines TRBV20-1 with TRBJ2-5; D remains ambiguous. The CDR3 has 15 amino acids. Trimming pared 3 bases from V and 2 bases from J, leaving 16 bases between. Per germline, CDR1 DFQATT and CDR2 SNEGSKA (reference sequence). The DNA of the CDR3 is TGCAGTGCTAGGCATTCCGCGCGGTGGCAAGAGACCCAGTACTTC. The encoded protein is CSARHSARWQETQYF.

In the case of this clonotype: A read error may be the cause here, since a much bigger clone is one base away. The chain combines TRBV6-6 with TRBJ2-3; D gene ambiguous. Looked up from germline, CDR1 is MNHNY and CDR2 is SVGAGI (reference sequence). The CDR3 has 14 amino acids. As DNA, the CDR3 is TGTGCCAGCAGTCTACAGAGAGAGTCGAGTACGCGGTATTTT. This codes for CASSLQRESSTRYF.

The chain joins TRBV10-3 to TRBJ2-1, with 8 bases matching TRBD2. The germline gives CDR1 ENHRY, CDR2 SYGVKD. The CDR3 runs to 14 residues. V shed 6 bases, J shed 7 bases, and the junction held 8 bases outside the gene matches. The CDR3 region is CAIRRTSRSNEQFF. In nucleotides, the CDR3 is TGTGCCATCAGGCGGACTAGCAGGAGTAATGAGCAGTTCTTC.